The rows below give T cell receptor beta chains drawn from one sample of a study of CD8 T cells in Susac syndrome. TCRdb ran MiXCR on the immunoSEQ multiplex PCR reads and lists one entry per CDR3 protein. The sample holds approximately 94,000 distinct CDR3 sequences, 95% seen once. What was sequenced was CD8+ T cells from PBMCs. The receptor set was obtained from a human donor with Susac syndrome. The conserved cysteine and the conserved F or W are not part of the CDR3 here. The order of the fields is CDR3 protein, J gene, V gene.

CDR3aa: ASSETGRTDTQY; j_gene: TRBJ2-3; v_gene: TRBV9
CDR3aa: ASSGTSGSGTYEQY; j_gene: TRBJ2-7; v_gene: TRBV2
CDR3aa: SVENPAYEQY; j_gene: TRBJ2-7; v_gene: TRBV29-1
CDR3aa: ATSDFKGGDQPQH; j_gene: TRBJ1-5; v_gene: TRBV24-1
CDR3aa: ASSQERREKLF; j_gene: TRBJ1-4; v_gene: TRBV3-1
CDR3aa: ASSQGVSGHTDTQY; j_gene: TRBJ2-3; v_gene: TRBV3-1
CDR3aa: ASSSLGQETQY; j_gene: TRBJ2-5; v_gene: TRBV3-1
CDR3aa: ASMGLAGNNEQF; j_gene: TRBJ2-1; v_gene: TRBV6-5
CDR3aa: ASTQGGGTYEQY; j_gene: TRBJ2-7; v_gene: TRBV12-3/TRBV12-4
CDR3aa: ARRLGSLH; j_gene: TRBJ1-6; v_gene: TRBV23-1
CDR3aa: ASSPQGSGYT; j_gene: TRBJ1-2; v_gene: TRBV18
CDR3aa: ATALADNYEQY; j_gene: TRBJ2-7; v_gene: TRBV2
CDR3aa: ASSSDPGLAGRAQY; j_gene: TRBJ2-5; v_gene: TRBV6-5
CDR3aa: ASSQVGTGHYEQY; j_gene: TRBJ2-7; v_gene: TRBV7-2
CDR3aa: ASSLQGPNSPLH; j_gene: TRBJ1-6; v_gene: TRBV5-1
CDR3aa: SHPGQGGSETQY; j_gene: TRBJ2-5; v_gene: TRBV29-1
CDR3aa: ASSLGLAGDGKNIQY; j_gene: TRBJ2-4; v_gene: TRBV28
CDR3aa: ATRGTGDTGELF; j_gene: TRBJ2-2; v_gene: TRBV24-1
CDR3aa: ASSRGQAGLYT; j_gene: TRBJ1-2; v_gene: TRBV27
CDR3aa: ASSQYAGSVETQY; j_gene: TRBJ2-5; v_gene: TRBV5-4
CDR3aa: SATTVNTEAF; j_gene: TRBJ1-1; v_gene: TRBV29-1